The 18 T cell receptor beta chains below come from one sample, sequenced in a study of cytomegalovirus exposure and HLA in healthy donors. It was with 60 Vbeta and 13 Jbeta primers that the PCR ran. TCRdb keeps only in-frame clones here, not all; method: immunoSEQ multiplex PCR. The data hold roughly 79,000 clones, with roughly four fifths observed a single time. Sequencing was carried out using PBMCs. The source is a woman in her 50s in good health and CMV-seropositive.

This chain uses TRBV2 with TRBJ2-1; D may be TRBD1 (6 bases). Germline V gene data show CDR1 as SNHLY and CDR2 as FYNNEI. Trimming left V 6 bases short and J 4 bases short, with 10 bases between. This CDR3 contains 13 residues. In DNA, the CDR3 is TGTGCCAGCAGAGGTACAGGGTACAATGAGCAGTTCTTC. Residues: CASRGTGYNEQFF.

The chain recombines TRBV2 with TRBJ1-2; TRBD1 might be the D (6 bases). The V gene's germline CDR1 is SNHLY and CDR2 FYNNEI. V lost 8 bases and J lost 4, with 14 bases in between. This CDR3 region has 13 residues. The CDR3: CASSDSVTYGYTF. CDR3 nucleotides: TGTGCCAGCTCGGACAGCGTTACCTATGGCTACACCTTC. The full variable domain, completed using reference TRBV2 and TRBJ1-2, is EPEVTQTPSHQVTQMGQEVILRCVPISNHLYFYWYRQILGQKVEFLVSFYNNEISEKSEIFDDQFSVERPDGSNFTLKIRSTKLEDSAMYFCASSDSVTYGYTFGSGTRLTVV.

The chain uses TRBV7-3 and TRBJ2-7, with 7 bases aligning to TRBD2. With 3 bases clipped from V and 2 bases from J, the junction kept 7 bases outside the gene matches. The CDR3 totals 15 residues. Germline CDR1 and CDR2: SGHTA and FQGTGA. The CDR3 is CASSFGAGVAYEQYF. Here the CDR3 DNA reads TGTGCCAGCAGCTTTGGGGCGGGAGTTGCCTACGAGCAGTACTTC.

This clone was seen just once. CDR3 nucleotides: TGTGCCACCAGCAACCCTACTCACTCCATCTCCTACGAGCAGTACTTC. Translated, it gives CATSNPTHSISYEQYF. The J gene is TRBJ2-7, the V gene TRBV15; unclear D gene. This CDR3 contains 16 residues. CDR1 is LNHNV, CDR2 YYDKDF, per germline (reference sequence). Trimming stripped 4 bases from V and 0 bases from J, with 16 bases between.

This chain joins TRBV6-4 and TRBJ2-3; D is undetermined. Germline loops: CDR1 MRHNA, CDR2 SNTAGT. The CDR3 runs to 15 residues. V was shortened by 2 bases and J by 3 bases, with 12 bases between the two germline ends. The CDR3 region has the DNA TGTGCCAGCAGTGACAACCGGGTACCAACAGATACGCAGTATTTT. As protein: CASSDNRVPTDTQYF.

V is TRBV7-9 and J is TRBJ1-1; D is undetermined. Germline-derived CDR1 and CDR2 are SEHNR and FQNEAQ (reference sequence). This CDR3 has 13 residues. Trimming took off 3 bases at V and 3 bases at J, with 8 bases between the two ends. The CDR3 DNA reads TGTGCCAGCAGCTTTAGAATGGACACTGAAGCTTTCTTT. Translating it yields CASSFRMDTEAFF.

The chain recombines TRBV7-6 with TRBJ2-5; 9 bases are a match to TRBD2. The V gene end was trimmed by 2 bases and the J gene end by 5 bases; junction bases not matched to a gene: 12. CDR3 size: 17 residues. Germline CDR1 is SGHVS and CDR2 is FNYEAQ. The CDR3 sequence: CASSLRLAGTQGETQYF. The CDR3 DNA follows: TGTGCCAGCAGCTTAAGGCTAGCGGGAACACAAGGGGAGACCCAGTACTTC.

This clone has just one count. The V gene is TRBV5-1, the J gene TRBJ1-4; 7 nucleotides align to TRBD1. There are 14 residues in the CDR3. Trimming at V came to 0 bases and at J to 8 bases, leaving 4 bases not matched to a gene. From germline, CDR1 is SGHRS and CDR2 YFSETQ. CDR3 sequence: CASSLDRGKEKLFF. As DNA, the CDR3 is TGCGCCAGCAGCTTGGACAGGGGCAAAGAAAAACTGTTTTTT.

The chain recombines TRBV27 with TRBJ2-5; 9 nucleotides match TRBD1. J lost 13 bases, V lost 0 bases, and 9 bases had no gene match. This CDR3 has 14 amino acids. The germline gives CDR1 MNHEY, CDR2 SMNVEV (reference sequence). CDR3 nucleotides: TGTGCCAGCAGTTTATCGAGGGACAGGGACCAGCGGTACTTC. Its translation is CASSLSRDRDQRYF.

The CDR3 loop is CASSDGSFNTGELFF. In DNA form, the CDR3 reads TGCGCCAGCAGTGATGGTAGTTTTAACACCGGGGAGCTGTTTTTT. The chain employs TRBV10-1 and TRBJ2-2, with D unclear. Germline lookup yields CDR1 WNHNN and CDR2 SYGVQD (reference sequence). The CDR3 runs 15 residues. V was shortened by 3 bases and J by 2 bases, with 10 bases between the two germline ends.

The CDR3 bases are TGTGCCAGCAGTGGCGGGACTAGCGGCCAAGAGACCCAGTACTTC. Amino acids: CASSGGTSGQETQYF. The chain joins TRBV9 to TRBJ2-5; 11 bases agree with TRBD2. CDR1 and CDR2 from the germline V gene are SGDLS and YYNGEE. The ends lost 5 bases at V and 1 base at J; junction bases unmatched: 4. There are 15 residues in the CDR3.

This clone was seen ten or more times. The chain recombines TRBV28 with TRBJ2-3, with TRBD1 matching over 7 bases. After removal of 2 bases from V and 2 bases from J, the junction contained 7 bases not matched to a gene. The CDR3 is 16 residues long. From germline, CDR1 is MDHEN and CDR2 SYDVKM. The CDR3 is CASSLQGVTLTDTQYF. CDR3 nucleotide sequence: TGTGCCAGCAGTTTACAGGGGGTCACACTCACAGATACGCAGTATTTT.

This clone was seen a handful of times. The CDR3 loop reads CASGQNNSPLHF. The DNA for the CDR3 is TGTGCCAGTGGACAGAATAATTCACCCCTCCACTTT. The rearrangement joins TRBV5-4 to TRBJ1-6, with D perhaps TRBD1 (6 bases). V dropped 8 bases and J dropped 5 bases, with 8 bases sitting between them. Germline V gene lookup returns CDR1 SGHNT and CDR2 YYREEE (reference sequence). The CDR3 loop spans 12 amino acids.

This chain links TRBV9 with TRBJ2-3; 10 bases align to TRBD2. Germline CDR1 SGDLS, CDR2 YYNGEE. The CDR3 runs to 17 residues. The junction had 6 bases not matched to a gene; V was cut back by 1 base and J by 1 base. In nucleotides, the CDR3 is TGTGCCAGCAGCGTAAGAACTAGCGGGGCGGGCACAGATACGCAGTATTTT. As protein: CASSVRTSGAGTDTQYF.

The chain recombines TRBV4-1 with TRBJ1-4; tentative D call: TRBD1 (6 bases). The V gene lost 4 bases and the J gene lost 3 bases, with 9 bases spanning the gap. CDR3 length: 14 amino acids. Germline values: CDR1 MGHRA, CDR2 YSYEKL. The CDR3 is CASSPQGPNEKLFF. CDR3 coding DNA: TGCGCCAGCAGCCCACAGGGCCCTAATGAAAAACTGTTTTTT.

The V call is TRBV19, the J call TRBJ2-7; 8 nucleotides match TRBD1. CDR1 and CDR2 from the germline V gene are LNHDA and SQIVND (reference sequence). After removal of 5 bases from V and 2 bases from J, the junction contained 2 bases not matched to a gene. The CDR3 is 13 residues long. CDR3 nucleotides: TGTGCCAGTAGTCCGGGACAGGCCTACGAGCAGTACTTC. It yields the protein CASSPGQAYEQYF.

The gene calls are TRBV27 and TRBJ1-2; 8 positions agree with TRBD1. Germline V gives CDR1 MNHEY, CDR2 SMNVEV (reference sequence). The CDR3 extends over 14 amino acids. V shed 5 bases, J shed 3 bases, and the junction held 5 bases outside the gene matches. CDR3 sequence (DNA): TGTGCCAGCAGTCCCCAGGGGGCTGACTATGGCTACACCTTC. Amino acids: CASSPQGADYGYTF.

The chain links TRBV7-9 to TRBJ2-3, with D maybe TRBD2 (6 bases). CDR1 and CDR2 (germline): SEHNR, FQNEAQ (reference sequence). Trimming stripped 1 base from V and 7 bases from J, with 9 bases between. The CDR3 totals 13 residues. The DNA for the CDR3 is TGTGCCAGCAGCTTAGACCGGGAGAATACGCAGTATTTT. Translated, it gives CASSLDRENTQYF. The complete variable domain, with remaining parts taken from reference TRBV7-9 and TRBJ2-3, reads DTGVSQNPRHKITKRGQNVTFRCDPISEHNRLYWYRQTLGQGPEFLTYFQNEAQLEKSRLLSDRFSAERPKGSFSTLEIQRTEQGDSAMYLCASSLDRENTQYFGPGTRLTVL.